This T cell receptor beta chain was sequenced in a study of PD-1 blockade in classical Hodgkin lymphoma. About this clone: Its target is not known.

Trimming removed 4 bases from V and 2 bases from J; junction bases left unmatched: 5. CDR3 length: 14 amino acids. Germline CDR1 is PRHDT and CDR2 is FYEKMQ (reference sequence). Study conclusions and caveats: Reports described newly diagnosed patients as having lower baseline TCR diversity than healthy donors.

TCRdb's table, derived via immunoSEQ multiplex PCR, lists solely in-frame clones and lacks some. The sample comprises about 15,000 clones, around four fifths of which are singletons, and more than 35% rests with the top ten. Autologous stem cell transplantation was followed by relapse in every patient, and brentuximab vedotin exposure varied. The source of this sequence is a human donor with classical Hodgkin lymphoma. The sequences come from peripheral blood mononuclear cells (PBMCs), collected before the second cycle of nivolumab. This sequence joins TRBV13 and TRBJ2-7, with TRBD1 matching 7 bases. The CDR3 DNA reads as TGTGCCAGCAGCTCACGACAGGGAACCTACGAGCAGTACTTC. Amino acid sequence: CASSSRQGTYEQYF.